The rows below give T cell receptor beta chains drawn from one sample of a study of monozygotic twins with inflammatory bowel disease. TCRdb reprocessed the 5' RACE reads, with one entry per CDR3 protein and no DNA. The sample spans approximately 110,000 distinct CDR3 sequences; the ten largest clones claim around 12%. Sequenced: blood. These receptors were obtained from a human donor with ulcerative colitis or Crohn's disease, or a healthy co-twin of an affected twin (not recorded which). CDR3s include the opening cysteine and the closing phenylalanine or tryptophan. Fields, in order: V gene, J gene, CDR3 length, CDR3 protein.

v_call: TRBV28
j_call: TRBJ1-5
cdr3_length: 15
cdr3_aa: CASSLVGRPALPQHF

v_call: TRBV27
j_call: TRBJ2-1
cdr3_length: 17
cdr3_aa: CASSLPTSGRIYNEQFF

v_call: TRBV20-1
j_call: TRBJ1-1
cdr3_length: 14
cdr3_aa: CSADLDLPRTEAFF

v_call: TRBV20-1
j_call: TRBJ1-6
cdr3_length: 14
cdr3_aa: CSGAASSYNSPLHF

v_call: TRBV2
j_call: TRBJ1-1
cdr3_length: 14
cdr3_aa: CASSGEGADTEAFF

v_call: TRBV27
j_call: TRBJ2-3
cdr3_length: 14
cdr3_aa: CASSLRDPSRPQYF

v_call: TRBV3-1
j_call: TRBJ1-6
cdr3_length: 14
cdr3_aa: CASSHPRANSPLHF

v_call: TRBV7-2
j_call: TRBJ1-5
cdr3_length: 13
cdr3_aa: CASSSQANQPQHF

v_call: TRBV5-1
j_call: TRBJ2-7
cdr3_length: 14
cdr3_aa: CASSLEGSDYEQYF

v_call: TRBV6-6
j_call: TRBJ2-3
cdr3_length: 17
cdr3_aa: CAKSGASGRASSDTQYF

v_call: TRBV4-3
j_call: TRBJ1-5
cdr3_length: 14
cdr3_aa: CASSQYRGAQPQHF

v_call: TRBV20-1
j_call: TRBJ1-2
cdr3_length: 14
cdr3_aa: CSARLRGPSYGYTF

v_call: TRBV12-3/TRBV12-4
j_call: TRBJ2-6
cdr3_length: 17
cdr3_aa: CASSLGSPASGANVLTF

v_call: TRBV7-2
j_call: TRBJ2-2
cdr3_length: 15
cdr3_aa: CASTFSGTSTGELFF

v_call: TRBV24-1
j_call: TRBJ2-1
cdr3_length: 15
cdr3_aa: CATSDLADRGNEQFF

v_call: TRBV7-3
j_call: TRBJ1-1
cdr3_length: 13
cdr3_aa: CASSLNGDSEAFF

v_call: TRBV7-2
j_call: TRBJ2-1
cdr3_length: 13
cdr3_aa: CASSLVTHNEQFF

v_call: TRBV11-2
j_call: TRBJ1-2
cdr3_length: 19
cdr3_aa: CASSSYASTGVGGNYGYTF

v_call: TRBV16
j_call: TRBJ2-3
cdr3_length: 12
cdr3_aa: CASSQSTDTQYF

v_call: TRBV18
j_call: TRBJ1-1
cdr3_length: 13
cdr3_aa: CASSTSPGREAFF

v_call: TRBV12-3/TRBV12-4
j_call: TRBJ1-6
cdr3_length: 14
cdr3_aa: CASRKGAHSSPLHF

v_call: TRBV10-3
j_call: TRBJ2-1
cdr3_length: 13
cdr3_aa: CAISVPLATEQFF

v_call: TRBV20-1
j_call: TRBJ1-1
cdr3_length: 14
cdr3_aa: CSAKTTERNTEAFF

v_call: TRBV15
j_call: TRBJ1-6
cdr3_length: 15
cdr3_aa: CATSRVTGDNSPLHF

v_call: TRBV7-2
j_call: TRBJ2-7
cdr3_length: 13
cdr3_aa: CASSRPSSYEQYF

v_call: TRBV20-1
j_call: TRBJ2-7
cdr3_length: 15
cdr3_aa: CSARDAGAPYYEQYF

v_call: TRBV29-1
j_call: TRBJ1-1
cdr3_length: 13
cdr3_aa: CSVGGDVNTEAFF

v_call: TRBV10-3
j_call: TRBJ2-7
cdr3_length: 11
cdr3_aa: CAISDGYEQYF

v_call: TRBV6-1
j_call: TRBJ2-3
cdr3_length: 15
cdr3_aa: CASSEGPIHEDTQYF

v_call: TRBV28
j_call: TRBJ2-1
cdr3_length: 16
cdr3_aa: CASRPLGSGSYNEQFF

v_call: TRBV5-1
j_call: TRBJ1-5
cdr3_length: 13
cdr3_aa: CASSPGDNQPQHF

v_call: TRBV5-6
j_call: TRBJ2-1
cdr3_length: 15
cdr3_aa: CASSLDGFLVDEQFF

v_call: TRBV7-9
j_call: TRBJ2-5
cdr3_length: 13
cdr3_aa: CASSLGPGKTQYF

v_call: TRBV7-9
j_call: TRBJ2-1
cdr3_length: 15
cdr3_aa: CASSLASGRENEQFF

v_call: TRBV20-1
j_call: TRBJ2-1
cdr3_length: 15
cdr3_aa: CSATPGLAGMKWQFF

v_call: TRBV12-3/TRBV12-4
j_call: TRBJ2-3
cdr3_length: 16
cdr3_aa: CASSLPWTARTDTQYF

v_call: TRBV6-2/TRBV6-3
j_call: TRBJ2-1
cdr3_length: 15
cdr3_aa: CASRRTSDSYNEQFF

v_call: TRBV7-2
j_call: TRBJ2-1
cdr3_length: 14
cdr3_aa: CASSFSLTRNEQFF

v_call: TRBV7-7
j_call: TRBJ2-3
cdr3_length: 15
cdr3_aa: CASSSGLDSTDTQYF

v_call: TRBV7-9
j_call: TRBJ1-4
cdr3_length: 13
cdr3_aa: CASSEKSNEKLFF

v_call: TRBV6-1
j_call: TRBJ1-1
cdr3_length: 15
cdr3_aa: CASSEVQSLDTEAFF

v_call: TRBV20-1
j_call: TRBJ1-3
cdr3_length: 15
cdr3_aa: CSARDRTLSGNTIYF

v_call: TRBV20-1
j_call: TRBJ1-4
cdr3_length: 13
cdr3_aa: CSARDGTREKLFF

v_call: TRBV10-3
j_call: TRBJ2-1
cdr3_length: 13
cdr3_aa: CAISTEGYNEQFF